This note documents a single T cell receptor (beta chain) sequence. Its cognate antigen has yet to be identified. Base qualities are not at hand, and no much larger clone is one base apart. The receptor library was made with RACE. The instrument was a NextSeq 500. During library preparation, unique molecular identifiers were attached to individual cDNA molecules so that TCRs could be counted quantitatively and reproducibly. In the paper's pipeline: A median of about 100,000 TCRs per sample was observed, with a range of 23,224 to 690,600. The Decombinator software suite was used to annotate V, J and CDR3 in the TCR reads. For PS versus PT1 abundance plots, all samples were subsampled to the same number of TCRs (28,000). TCRs were defined as expanded if absent before sensitization and observed at least eight times at the 2-week time point. The public reads were run again by TCRdb, first through fastp at Q25 and then through MiXCR, and only productive beta chains were kept. CDR3 protein duplicates are merged, each entry listing the most common genes and DNA. TCRdb's processing, not the study's, gives the V and J calls here. The sample yields under 90,000 distinct CDR3 sequences; around 8.7% were counted once. The ten most abundant clones make up around 1.4% of the sample.

This sample is part of a study of human T cells and chemical hapten exposure (dated by TCRdb to the early 2020s). Describing the broader study: Libraries were combined into a pool for sequencing, and differences in TCR yield between samples came mainly from small differences in library volumes within the pool. For every blood RNA sample, sequencing covered both the TCR alpha and TCR beta chains. The study tracked peripheral blood TCR repertoire changes in vivo during primary and secondary sensitization to the hapten diphenylcyclopropenone (DPC) in alopecia patients.

V is cut by 1 base and J by 0 bases, and the space between the germline ends is 10 bases. CDR1 and CDR2 (MGHRA, YSYEKL) derive from the germline V gene. The CDR3 sequence holds 15 residues, the cysteine and phenylalanine included. Only the CDR3 DNA is retained, 45 bases long and in frame from the first base. The sample's time point label is to be understood as: healthy volunteer bleed at 6 weeks. Total RNA was extracted from unfractionated whole blood collected in Tempus Blood RNA tubes. Roughly 5 healthy volunteers acted as controls for TCR sequencing and had blood drawn at day 0, 2 weeks and 6 weeks. Paper-wide results and their limitations: Repeated subsampling changed both the strength of the expansion versus patch-test correlation and the threshold at which the correlation became significant. DPC sensitization did not change the number of TCRs with a frequency above 1 in 1000, and there was no evidence of changes in global repertoire structure.

Input material: whole blood. The V gene is TRBV4-1 and the J gene is TRBJ2-7; the D segment could be TRBD1, given 6 matching bases. The receptor's source is a male donor in good health. Some clones in this sample may be carry-over from other donors' samples. The CDR3 here reads CASSQGMTGSYEQYF. At the DNA level, the sequence is TGCGCCAGCAGCCAAGGAATGACAGGCTCCTACGAGCAGTACTTC.